The 26 T cell receptor beta chains given below trace back to one sample, sequenced in a study of cytomegalovirus exposure and HLA in healthy donors. Use of 60 Vbeta and 13 Jbeta primers characterized the PCR. This table comes from immunoSEQ multiplex PCR, and its TCRdb copy is limited to in-frame clones, with some not included. The sample records 98,000 or so clones, 78% being singletons. Sequencing input: PBMCs. All receptors come from a woman in her thirties or forties in good health and CMV-seronegative.

This clone occurred once. This rearrangement joins TRBV7-2 to TRBJ1-2; weak D call: TRBD1 (6 bases). Per the germline V gene, CDR1 is SGHTA and CDR2 is FQGNSA. The length of the CDR3 is 16 residues. With 1 base removed from V and 6 bases from J, the gap between germline ends came to 18 bases. CDR3 sequence (DNA): TGTGCCAGCAGCTTAGTCGTCAGGGGCTATAGGGATGGCTACACCTTC. Its translation: CASSLVVRGYRDGYTF.

V usage is TRBV4-1 and J usage is TRBJ2-5; 8 bases fit TRBD2. Germline values: CDR1 MGHRA, CDR2 YSYEKL. After removal of 0 bases from V and 0 bases from J, the junction contained 3 bases not matched to a gene. The CDR3 is 16 amino acids. CDR3: CASSQELADYQETQYF. The DNA of the CDR3 is TGCGCCAGCAGCCAAGAACTAGCGGACTACCAAGAGACCCAGTACTTC.

The CDR3 spells CASTTTWGAYEQYF. CDR3 nucleotides: TGTGCCAGCACAACGACATGGGGGGCCTACGAGCAGTACTTC. The rearrangement joins TRBV5-5 to TRBJ2-7, with a possible D match to TRBD2 (6 bases). This CDR3 is 14 amino acids long. V was clipped by 6 bases and J by 2 bases, with 15 bases between them. Germline V gene sequence: CDR1 SGHKS, CDR2 YYEKEE (reference sequence).

V and J are TRBV6-6 and TRBJ1-2, with TRBD1 as a possible D gene (6 bases). The CDR3 consists of 13 residues. From germline, CDR1 is MNHNY and CDR2 SVGAGI (reference sequence). V was trimmed by 6 bases and J by 4 bases, leaving 12 bases between them. The CDR3 is CASSDTGPYGYTF. CDR3 bases: TGTGCCAGCAGCGACACAGGGCCCTATGGCTACACCTTC.

This clone was picked up one time. V usage is TRBV7-2 and J usage is TRBJ1-4; 9 bases agree with TRBD1. The V gene's germline CDR1 is SGHTA and CDR2 FQGNSA. Unmatched junction bases numbered 5, after V lost 5 bases and J lost 7 bases. The CDR3 has 14 residues. CDR3 DNA sequence: TGTGCCAGCAGCCCGGACAGGGGAAGTGAAAAACTGTTTTTT. It yields the protein CASSPDRGSEKLFF.

The chain is built from TRBV28 and TRBJ1-2; TRBD1 agrees at 10 bases. Trimming removed 4 bases from V and 4 bases from J; junction bases left unmatched: 9. This CDR3 is built from 16 residues. Germline values: CDR1 MDHEN, CDR2 SYDVKM. CDR3 coding DNA: TGTGCCAGCAGTTCATACGGGACAGGGGCGATCTATGGCTACACCTTC. Its translation: CASSSYGTGAIYGYTF.

V usage is TRBV9 and J usage is TRBJ2-5; 7 positions agree with TRBD2. With V trimmed by 0 bases and J by 1 base, 6 bases remained unmatched. CDR3 length: 16 amino acids. Germline V CDR1 and CDR2: SGDLS, YYNGEE. The CDR3 nucleotides are TGTGCCAGCAGCGTAGATTTGACTAGCAGCCAAGAGACCCAGTACTTC. This translates into CASSVDLTSSQETQYF.

The V gene is TRBV7-2, the J gene TRBJ2-7; 7 positions match TRBD2. The CDR3 length is 14 residues. With 6 bases clipped from V and 2 bases from J, the junction kept 7 bases outside the gene matches. The germline V gene encodes CDR1 SGHTA and CDR2 FQGNSA. The CDR3 nucleotides read TGTGCCAGCAGGTTTGGGGGGGGGACCTACGAGCAGTACTTC. It translates to CASRFGGGTYEQYF. Drawing the rest from reference TRBV7-2 and TRBJ2-7, the complete variable domain is GAGVSQSPSNKVTEKGKDVELRCDPISGHTALYWYRQSLGQGLEFLIYFQGNSAPDKSGLPSDRFSAERTGGSVSTLTIQRTQQEDSAVYLCASRFGGGTYEQYFGPGTRLTVT.

The chain uses TRBV7-9 and TRBJ2-7; TRBD2 matches 7 bases. Germline V gives CDR1 SEHNR, CDR2 FQNEAQ (reference sequence). J gave up 0 bases and V 4 bases, and 3 bases lay outside the gene matches. The CDR3 is made up of 14 amino acids. The CDR3 DNA follows: TGTGCCAGCAGCTCCCAGCGGGACTCCTACGAGCAGTACTTC. Amino acids: CASSSQRDSYEQYF.

Details on this clone: Within the sample, other DNA sequences also encode this same CDR3. This chain joins TRBV19 and TRBJ2-7; 9 nucleotides align to TRBD1. Per the germline V gene, CDR1 is LNHDA and CDR2 is SQIVND (reference sequence). Trimming at V came to 5 bases and at J to 4 bases, leaving 6 bases not matched to a gene. The CDR3 has 14 residues. For the CDR3, the DNA is TGTGCCAGTAGTTCCGGGACAGGGCCATACGAGCAGTACTTC. This translates into CASSSGTGPYEQYF.

The V call is TRBV7-2, the J call TRBJ1-1; D unclear. V was cut by 1 base and J by 1 base, with 10 bases left in between. Germline CDR1 is SGHTA and CDR2 is FQGNSA. CDR3 length: 15 amino acids. The CDR3 region is CASSLEALSNTEAFF. The CDR3 DNA follows: TGTGCCAGCAGCTTAGAAGCCCTGTCGAACACTGAAGCTTTCTTT.

The gene calls are TRBV14 and TRBJ1-5; perhaps TRBD1 as D (5 bases). V dropped 5 bases and J dropped 0 bases, with 14 bases sitting between them. The CDR3 consists of 16 residues. Germline loops: CDR1 SGHDN, CDR2 FVKESK. CDR3 nucleotide sequence: TGTGCCAGCAGCTACCAGGGTGGGGTTAGCAATCAGCCCCAGCATTTT. It yields the protein CASSYQGGVSNQPQHF.

This clone came up once. The chain is built from TRBV13 and TRBJ2-7, with 10 nucleotides matching TRBD2. The V segment lost 5 bases and the J segment 0 bases; nucleotides outside the gene matches: 7. The CDR3 runs 16 residues. Germline-derived CDR1 and CDR2 are PRHDT and FYEKMQ (reference sequence). The CDR3 DNA reads TGTGCCAGCAGCCATGCAGGGACTAGCGCCTCCTACGAGCAGTACTTC. It yields the protein CASSHAGTSASYEQYF.

This clone was seen just once. This chain connects TRBV11-3 to TRBJ2-7, with D uncertain. Trimming shortened V by 0 bases and J by 8 bases, and 11 bases separated the two germline ends. The CDR3 loop spans 13 amino acids. The V gene's germline CDR1 is SGHNT and CDR2 YENEEA. The CDR3 DNA reads as TGTGCCAGCAGCTTAGATCCAGATCGTCAGCAGTACTTC. Amino acids: CASSLDPDRQQYF.

This clone was counted between two and nine times. V is TRBV6-6 and J is TRBJ1-1; D is unresolved. CDR3 length: 15 amino acids. In germline, CDR1 is MNHNY, CDR2 SVGAGI (reference sequence). Deletions cut 1 base from V and 6 bases from J, with 15 bases between. The CDR3 DNA follows: TGTGCCAGCAGTTACTGGGCAGTATCTGACGCTGAAGCTTTCTTT. Encoded protein: CASSYWAVSDAEAFF.

This clone has only a few counts. The chain is built from TRBV7-2 and TRBJ2-7; 10 bases fit TRBD2. This CDR3 spans 16 amino acids. V shed 5 bases and J 4 bases; nucleotides not matched to a gene: 11. Germline V gives CDR1 SGHTA, CDR2 FQGNSA. The CDR3 DNA sequence: TGTGCCAGCAGCCCCACTCGGGGTAGCGGGAGGTACGAGCAGTACTTC. Protein sequence: CASSPTRGSGRYEQYF. Drawing the rest from reference TRBV7-2 and TRBJ2-7, the complete variable domain is GAGVSQSPSNKVTEKGKDVELRCDPISGHTALYWYRQSLGQGLEFLIYFQGNSAPDKSGLPSDRFSAERTGGSVSTLTIQRTQQEDSAVYLCASSPTRGSGRYEQYFGPGTRLTVT.

This clone was observed a single time. The chain combines TRBV7-9 with TRBJ2-1; 13 nucleotides agree with TRBD2. V gave up 4 bases and J gave up 8 bases; unmatched junction bases: 8. Germline-derived CDR1 and CDR2 are SEHNR and FQNEAQ (reference sequence). The CDR3 sequence is 16 residues long. CDR3 sequence (DNA): TGTGCCAGCAGCTCGGGACTAGCGGGGCCCGGCGATGAGCAGTTCTTC. Translated, it gives CASSSGLAGPGDEQFF.

This chain joins TRBV28 and TRBJ2-5; 7 nucleotides align to TRBD2. V was clipped by 3 bases and J by 3 bases; unmatched bases: 4. Germline CDR1 is MDHEN and CDR2 is SYDVKM. This CDR3 is 14 amino acids long. CDR3 DNA: TGTGCCAGCAGTTTTGGAGGGAGGGAAGAGACCCAGTACTTC. It specifies CASSFGGREETQYF.

This chain links TRBV5-4 with TRBJ2-1; TRBD2 matches 8 bases. J was trimmed by 7 bases and V by 0 bases; bases with no gene match: 3. This CDR3 comprises 14 residues. Germline V gene sequence: CDR1 SGHNT, CDR2 YYREEE (reference sequence). CDR3 DNA: TGTGCCAGCAGCTTGGGACTAGCGAGAAATGAGCAGTTCTTC. It specifies CASSLGLARNEQFF. The whole variable domain, filled in from reference TRBV5-4 and TRBJ2-1, reads ETGVTQSPTHLIKTRGQQVTLRCSSQSGHNTVSWYQQALGQGPQFIFQYYREEENGRGNFPPRFSGLQFPNYSSELNVNALELDDSALYLCASSLGLARNEQFFGPGTRLTVL.

Concerning this clone itself: A junction end diverges from the germline sequence, so it may reflect a read error. This sample also contains other DNA sequences that code for the same CDR3. In DNA form, the CDR3 reads TGTGCCACTAGGGACAGTGAAACCGGGGAGCTGTTCTTT. Residues: CATRDSETGELFF. The V and J genes are TRBV10-3 and TRBJ2-2; 7 bases match TRBD1. Germline V gene sequence: CDR1 ENHRY, CDR2 SYGVKD. This CDR3 has 13 amino acids.

The rearrangement links TRBV9 to TRBJ1-3; D unclear. Germline V gene data show CDR1 as SGDLS and CDR2 as YYNGEE. The V end lost 6 bases, the J end lost 2 bases, and 12 bases lay between the germline ends. The CDR3 sequence is 14 residues long. As DNA, the CDR3 is TGTGCCAGCACGCGGGTCGGGACTGGAAACACCATATATTTT. Amino acid sequence: CASTRVGTGNTIYF.

The genes are TRBV5-4 and TRBJ2-2; D is unclear. The CDR3 covers 13 residues. Trimming took 1 base from V and 3 from J, leaving 4 bases between them. Germline V gene lookup returns CDR1 SGHNT and CDR2 YYREEE (reference sequence). The CDR3 nucleotides read TGTGCCAGCAGCTTGTCGGACACCGGGGAGCTGTTTTTT. Residues: CASSLSDTGELFF.

The rearrangement uses TRBV6-5 and TRBJ1-5, with D possibly matching TRBD1 (5 bases). Between the trimmed V and J ends, which lost 11 bases and 1 base, there was a span of 15 bases. The CDR3 is made up of 14 amino acids. Per germline, CDR1 MNHEY and CDR2 SVGAGI. The CDR3 is CARLTVQSNQPQHF. Here the CDR3 DNA reads TGTGCCCGCCTGACAGTCCAAAGCAATCAGCCCCAGCATTTT.

The chain employs TRBV21-1 and TRBJ1-1; TRBD1 reflects the table's D call only, with no check against the DNA. TRBV21-1 is marked as a pseudogene. The CDR3 contains 17 residues. The DNA for the CDR3 is TGTGCCAGCAGCAAAGGGCGACAGGGTAGACCGAACACTGAAGCTTTCTTT. Protein sequence: CASSKGRQGRPNTEAFF.

The chain carries TRBV7-9 and TRBJ2-1; 10 bases agree with TRBD2. V was clipped by 1 base and J by 6 bases; unmatched bases: 6. This CDR3 has 16 amino acids. The germline gives CDR1 SEHNR, CDR2 FQNEAQ (reference sequence). CDR3: CASSLELAGAFNEQFF. The CDR3 nucleotides are TGTGCCAGCAGCTTAGAGCTAGCGGGAGCATTCAATGAGCAGTTCTTC.

V and J are TRBV28 and TRBJ1-1; D possibly corresponds to TRBD1 (5 bases). Between the trimmed V and J ends, which lost 5 bases and 5 bases, there was a span of 18 bases. Germline loops: CDR1 MDHEN, CDR2 SYDVKM. This CDR3 has 15 amino acids. The CDR3 nucleotides are TGTGCCAGCAGTCCCCTTTCGGGGGGAGGAACTGAAGCTTTCTTT. Amino acids: CASSPLSGGGTEAFF. Looking up the rest from reference TRBV28 and TRBJ1-1 gives the full variable domain: DVKVTQSSRYLVKRTGEKVFLECVQDMDHENMFWYRQDPGLGLRLIYFSYDVKMKEKGDIPEGYSVSREKKERFSLILESASTNQTSMYLCASSPLSGGGTEAFFGQGTRLTVV.